Each of the 28 T cell receptor beta chains below was sequenced from the same sample in a study of identical twins. TCRdb passed the 5' RACE reads through MiXCR, listing each CDR3 protein once. The sample contains approximately 490,000 distinct CDR3 sequences, around 20% of which appear only once. This sample was shared with a second study, whose subject was yellow fever vaccine responses in identical twins.

Sequencing was done on a sample of CD4+ T cells sorted from blood. The receptors derive from a woman between 18 and 30 years old in good health.

This clonotype was detected many times. The chain has TRBV7-8 and TRBJ2-2, with D hard to call. Germline V CDR1 and CDR2: SGHVS, FQNEAQ. V lost 2 bases and J lost 4, with 11 bases in between. The CDR3 spans 15 residues. The CDR3, as DNA: TGTGCCAGCAGCTTACAACCCCCGGGCACCGGGGAGCTGTTTTTT. This sequence encodes CASSLQPPGTGELFF.

This clonotype occurred a few times. The CDR3 here is CASSPETRGTQYF. CDR3 bases: TGCGCCAGCAGCCCGGAGACGAGGGGTACGCAGTATTTT. The V gene is TRBV5-1, the J gene TRBJ2-3; D tentatively fits TRBD1 or TRBD2 (5 bases each). The germline V gene encodes CDR1 SGHRS and CDR2 YFSETQ. Trimming took off 4 bases at V and 8 bases at J, with 14 bases between the two ends. CDR3 length: 13 residues.

This clonotype was seen a handful of times. This chain joins TRBV14 and TRBJ2-1; the match to TRBD2 covers 8 bases. V dropped 0 bases and J dropped 4; count of bases not matched to a gene: 8. CDR1 is SGHDN, CDR2 FVKESK, per germline. This CDR3 is built from 17 residues. Written as DNA, the CDR3 is TGTGCCAGCAGCCAAGAGGTCGGGGCTAGCGGGTACAATGAGCAGTTCTTC. Translation gives CASSQEVGASGYNEQFF.

The V gene is TRBV12-3 or TRBV12-4, the J gene TRBJ2-7; D is undetermined. Between the trimmed V and J ends, which lost 6 bases and 2 bases, there was a span of 8 bases. The CDR3 contains 12 residues. The CDR3 here is CASSPATYEQYF. For the CDR3, the DNA is TGTGCCAGCAGCCCCGCGACCTACGAGCAGTACTTC.

The sample holds a few counts of this clonotype. The DNA for the CDR3 is TGTGCCAGCAGTTACGAGGGGACAGGGTTTAGACCCCTCCACTTT. As protein: CASSYEGTGFRPLHF. The V gene is TRBV6-5, the J gene TRBJ1-6; 9 positions match TRBD1. Germline loops: CDR1 MNHEY, CDR2 SVGAGI. CDR3 length equals 15 residues. The V gene end was trimmed by 2 bases and the J gene end by 12 bases; junction bases not matched to a gene: 8.

This clonotype was detected only a few times. This chain uses TRBV7-8 with TRBJ1-2, with D unclear. Germline CDR1 reads SGHVS; CDR2 reads FQNEAQ. This CDR3 comprises 16 residues. The germline V and J ends were trimmed by 3 bases and 7 bases, with 21 bases remaining between them. The CDR3 bases are TGTGCCAGCAGCTTGGCACGAGGGAGATCTACGGGTGGCTACACCTTC. Its protein is CASSLARGRSTGGYTF.

This clonotype was observed a handful of times. The DNA for the CDR3 is TGTGCCAGCTCACCCGCTAGCGGGGGTAATGAGCAGTACGTC. Protein product: CASSPASGGNEQYV. V and J are TRBV18 and TRBJ2-7; the match to TRBD2 covers 10 bases. Trimming took 3 bases from V and 7 from J; bases not matched to a gene: 6. CDR1 and CDR2 from the germline V gene are KGHSH and LQKENI. This CDR3 contains 14 residues.

This clonotype has only a few counts. The rearrangement uses TRBV4-1 and TRBJ2-7; the match to TRBD2 covers 8 bases. The CDR3 runs 14 residues. Germline-derived CDR1 and CDR2 are MGHRA and YSYEKL. V shed 3 bases, J shed 9 bases, and the junction held 10 bases outside the gene matches. CDR3 loop: CASSQERERGLQYF. In DNA form, the CDR3 reads TGCGCCAGCAGCCAGGAGCGGGAGCGCGGCCTGCAGTACTTC.

The rearrangement uses TRBV3-1 and TRBJ2-2; D possibly uses TRBD1 or TRBD2 (6 bases each). The V gene's germline CDR1 is LGHDT and CDR2 YNNKEL (reference sequence). CDR3 size: 15 residues. Trimming took 0 bases from V and 6 from J, leaving 11 bases between them. This CDR3 reads CASSQDWGASGELFF. The CDR3 DNA reads TGTGCCAGCAGCCAAGATTGGGGGGCTTCCGGGGAGCTGTTTTTT.

This clonotype showed up many times. This chain links TRBV29-1 with TRBJ2-1, with D perhaps matching TRBD1 (6 bases). Germline CDR1 and CDR2: SQVTM and ANQGSEA. The CDR3 runs to 11 residues. V shed 7 bases and J shed 8 bases, with 12 bases lying between them. The CDR3 bases are TGCAGCGCCACAGGGATGGATGAGCAGTTCTTC. Translated, it gives CSATGMDEQFF.

The chain employs TRBV3-1 and TRBJ1-6; D is perhaps TRBD1 (5 bases). The germline V gene encodes CDR1 LGHDT and CDR2 YNNKEL (reference sequence). The CDR3 is made up of 14 amino acids. Trimming took off 0 bases at V and 10 bases at J, with 10 bases between the two ends. As DNA, the CDR3 is TGTGCCAGCAGCCAAGATCTGGGGCGCTCACCCCTCCACTTT. Amino acid sequence: CASSQDLGRSPLHF.

The chain uses TRBV7-2 and TRBJ2-4; TRBD1 aligns across 7 bases. The CDR3 length is 16 residues. Germline CDR1 reads SGHTA; CDR2 reads FQGNSA. The junction had 7 bases not matched to a gene; V was cut back by 4 bases and J by 1 base. CDR3 loop: CASSSRGHGAKNIQYF. The CDR3 coding sequence is TGTGCCAGCAGCTCGAGGGGGCATGGGGCCAAAAACATTCAGTACTTC.

The chain joins TRBV27 to TRBJ2-1; TRBD2 aligns across 14 bases. V gave up 5 bases and J gave up 9 bases; unmatched junction bases: 9. This CDR3 is 16 amino acids long. CDR1 is MNHEY and CDR2 is SMNVEV in the germline V gene (reference sequence). The CDR3 here is CASSQTTSGRAAEQFF. The CDR3 DNA sequence: TGTGCCAGCAGTCAAACGACTAGCGGGAGGGCAGCTGAGCAGTTCTTC.

This clonotype was seen more than once but under ten times. The chain is built from TRBV7-8 and TRBJ1-5, with 7 bases identical to TRBD1. Trimming at V came to 1 base and at J to 0 bases, leaving 3 bases not matched to a gene. Germline CDR1 is SGHVS and CDR2 is FQNEAQ. The CDR3 runs 16 residues. CDR3 nucleotide sequence: TGTGCCAGCAGCTTAGAACAGGGGTATAGCAATCAGCCCCAGCATTTT. Amino acids: CASSLEQGYSNQPQHF.

This clonotype has more than one count but fewer than ten. The chain joins TRBV16 to TRBJ2-7, with D tentatively TRBD1 (6 bases). Germline CDR1 reads KGHSY; CDR2 reads FQNENV. The ends were cut back, 5 bases at V and 1 base at J, with 18 bases in the middle. The CDR3 runs to 16 residues. The CDR3 loop is CASSANRQVVSYEQYV. CDR3 bases: TGTGCCAGCAGCGCGAATAGACAGGTGGTTTCCTACGAGCAGTACGTC.

The V call is TRBV10-3, the J call TRBJ2-5; 7 nucleotides match TRBD1. Germline V gene data show CDR1 as ENHRY and CDR2 as SYGVKD. J lost 2 bases, V lost 7 bases, and 4 bases had no gene match. This CDR3 is 13 amino acids long. CDR3 DNA: TGTGCCATCACCGGGACAGAACAAGAGACCCAGTACTTC. This sequence encodes CAITGTEQETQYF.

This clonotype was seen a handful of times. This chain joins TRBV9 and TRBJ2-3; D gene unclear. The CDR3 totals 16 residues. Trimming stripped 3 bases from V and 4 bases from J, with 18 bases between. CDR1 SGDLS and CDR2 YYNGEE come from the germline V gene. The CDR3 nucleotides read TGTGCCAGCAGCGCCCGGCCTTCAGCTACCCCAGATACGCAGTATTTT. Residues: CASSARPSATPDTQYF.

This clonotype was counted between two and nine times. This chain joins TRBV20-1 and TRBJ2-5; maybe TRBD2 (6 bases). CDR1 is DFQATT and CDR2 is SNEGSKA in the germline V gene (reference sequence). This CDR3 spans 15 amino acids. Trimming took off 3 bases at V and 1 base at J, with 15 bases between the two ends. The CDR3 DNA reads as TGCAGTGCTAGGACGGGGGTTACCTTCCAAGAGACCCAGTACTTC. Translating gives CSARTGVTFQETQYF.

This clonotype was observed a few times. The chain combines TRBV24-1 with TRBJ2-1; D not certain. Germline V gene sequence: CDR1 KGHDR, CDR2 SFDVKD. Trimming took off 3 bases at V and 6 bases at J, with 11 bases between the two ends. The CDR3 contains 14 residues. The CDR3 protein is CATSDPRSSNEQFF. The CDR3 region has the DNA TGTGCCACCAGTGATCCGCGGTCTAGCAATGAGCAGTTCTTC.

This clonotype was counted between two and nine times. The chain joins TRBV11-2 to TRBJ2-2, with 10 positions matching TRBD2. The V segment lost 6 bases and the J segment 4 bases; nucleotides outside the gene matches: 5. CDR1 and CDR2 (germline): SGHAT, FQNNGV. The CDR3 runs to 15 residues. CDR3 loop: CASRWTSGSTGELFF. CDR3 nucleotide sequence: TGTGCCAGCAGATGGACTAGCGGATCCACCGGGGAGCTGTTTTTT.

J is TRBJ2-5 and V is TRBV24-1; 9 nucleotides agree with TRBD2. CDR1 is KGHDR and CDR2 is SFDVKD in the germline V gene. This CDR3 spans 15 amino acids. Trimming at V came to 5 bases and at J to 5 bases, leaving 8 bases not matched to a gene. CDR3 coding DNA: TGTGCCACCAGTGGGAGCGGGGGGATCCGGGAGACCCAGTACTTC. It specifies CATSGSGGIRETQYF.

This clonotype turned up a few times. The V call is TRBV11-2, the J call TRBJ2-1; perhaps TRBD1 as D (6 bases). V shed 4 bases and J shed 2 bases, with 15 bases lying between them. Germline CDR1 and CDR2: SGHAT and FQNNGV. The CDR3 consists of 16 residues. CDR3 sequence reads: CASSSFQGTTYNEQFF. The CDR3 DNA sequence: TGTGCCAGCAGCTCCTTCCAGGGGACAACCTACAATGAGCAGTTCTTC. Full variable domain (rest looked up from reference TRBV11-2 and TRBJ2-1): EAGVAQSPRYKIIEKRQSVAFWCNPISGHATLYWYQQILGQGPKLLIQFQNNGVVDDSQLPKDRFSAERLKGVDSTLKIQPAKLEDSAVYLCASSSFQGTTYNEQFFGPGTRLTVL.

The chain uses TRBV3-1 and TRBJ2-7, with 8 bases fitting TRBD2. Germline V gives CDR1 LGHDT, CDR2 YNNKEL (reference sequence). The CDR3 is 16 amino acids. Losses at the gene ends were 5 bases for V and 4 bases for J; bases not matched to a gene: 13. This CDR3 reads CASSSPGIAGLYEQYF. CDR3 sequence (DNA): TGTGCCAGCAGCTCGCCTGGGATAGCGGGACTGTACGAGCAGTACTTC.

The genes are TRBV3-1 and TRBJ1-4; D gene unclear. Trimming removed 1 base at V and 0 bases at J, with 9 bases between. The CDR3 extends over 16 amino acids. Germline CDR1 is LGHDT and CDR2 is YNNKEL (reference sequence). Here the CDR3 DNA reads TGTGCCAGCAGCCAAGGAACCATAGCAACTAATGAAAAACTGTTTTTT. This codes for CASSQGTIATNEKLFF.

This clonotype was seen only a few times. The J gene is TRBJ2-1, the V gene TRBV5-1; no clear D gene. This CDR3 spans 15 amino acids. With 5 bases removed from V and 4 bases from J, the gap between germline ends came to 16 bases. The V gene's germline CDR1 is SGHRS and CDR2 YFSETQ. CDR3 nucleotides: TGCGCCAGCAGTTTTACCACGTCGGAGTACAATGAGCAGTTCTTC. Amino acids: CASSFTTSEYNEQFF. Full variable domain (missing parts from reference TRBV5-1 and TRBJ2-1): KAGVTQTPRYLIKTRGQQVTLSCSPISGHRSVSWYQQTPGQGLQFLFEYFSETQRNKGNFPGRFSGRQFSNSRSEMNVSTLELGDSALYLCASSFTTSEYNEQFFGPGTRLTVL.

J is TRBJ2-5 and V is TRBV15, with 8 bases aligning to TRBD2. Germline lookup yields CDR1 LNHNV and CDR2 YYDKDF (reference sequence). The CDR3 has 16 residues. V lost 0 bases and J lost 2; bases outside the gene matches: 5. CDR3 in DNA: TGTGCCACCAGCAGAGAGATACTAGCGGTACAAGAGACCCAGTACTTC. Translating gives CATSREILAVQETQYF.

This clonotype was detected only a few times. The chain joins TRBV12-3 or TRBV12-4 to TRBJ1-1; TRBD1 aligns across 7 bases. V trimming: 3 bases; J trimming: 2 bases; junction bases outside the gene matches: 3. The CDR3 extends over 14 amino acids. CDR3 coding DNA: TGTGCCAGCAGTTTCCGGGACAGAAACACTGAAGCTTTCTTT. This translates into CASSFRDRNTEAFF.

This chain connects TRBV11-2 to TRBJ2-2; the D gene is possibly TRBD1 (5 bases). CDR1 and CDR2 from the germline V gene are SGHAT and FQNNGV. The CDR3 sequence is 16 residues long. The V end lost 5 bases, the J end lost 0 bases, and 13 bases lay between the germline ends. CDR3 in DNA: TGTGCCAGCAGCAAATCAACGACAGCGAACACCGGGGAGCTGTTTTTT. Translating gives CASSKSTTANTGELFF.